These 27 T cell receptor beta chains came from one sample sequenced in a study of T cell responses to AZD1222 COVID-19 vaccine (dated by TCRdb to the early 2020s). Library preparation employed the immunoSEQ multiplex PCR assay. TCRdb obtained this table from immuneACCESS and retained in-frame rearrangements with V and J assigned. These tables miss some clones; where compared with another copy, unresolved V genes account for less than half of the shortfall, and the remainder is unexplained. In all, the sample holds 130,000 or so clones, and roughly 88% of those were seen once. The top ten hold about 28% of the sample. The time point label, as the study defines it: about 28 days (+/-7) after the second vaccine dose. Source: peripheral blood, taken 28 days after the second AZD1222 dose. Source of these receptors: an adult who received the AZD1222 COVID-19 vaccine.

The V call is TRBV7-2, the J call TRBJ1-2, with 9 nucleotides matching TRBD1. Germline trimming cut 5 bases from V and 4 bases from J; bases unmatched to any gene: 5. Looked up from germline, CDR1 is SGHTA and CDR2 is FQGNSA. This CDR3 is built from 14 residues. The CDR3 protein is CASSQGQGGYGYTF. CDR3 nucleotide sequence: TGTGCCAGCAGCCAGGGACAGGGCGGCTATGGCTACACCTTC. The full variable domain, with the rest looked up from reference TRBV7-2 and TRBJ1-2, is GAGVSQSPSNKVTEKGKDVELRCDPISGHTALYWYRQSLGQGLEFLIYFQGNSAPDKSGLPSDRFSAERTGGSVSTLTIQRTQQEDSAVYLCASSQGQGGYGYTFGSGTRLTVV.

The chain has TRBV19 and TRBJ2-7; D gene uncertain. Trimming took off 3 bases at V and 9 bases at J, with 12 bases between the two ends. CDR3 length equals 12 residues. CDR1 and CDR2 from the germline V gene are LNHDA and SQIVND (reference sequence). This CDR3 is CASSMNLRRQYF. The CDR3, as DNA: TGTGCCAGTAGTATGAACCTTCGGCGGCAGTACTTC. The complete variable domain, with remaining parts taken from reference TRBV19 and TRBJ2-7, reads DGGITQSPKYLFRKEGQNVTLSCEQNLNHDAMYWYRQDPGQGLRLIYYSQIVNDFQKGDIAEGYSVSREKKESFPLTVTSAQKNPTAFYLCASSMNLRRQYFGPGTRLTVT.

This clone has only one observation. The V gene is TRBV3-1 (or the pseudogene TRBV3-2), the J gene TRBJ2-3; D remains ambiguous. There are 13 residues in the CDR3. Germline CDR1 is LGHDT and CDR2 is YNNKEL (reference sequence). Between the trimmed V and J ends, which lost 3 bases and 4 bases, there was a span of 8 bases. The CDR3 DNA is TGTGCCAGCAGCCACCGTTCTTCAGATACGCAGTATTTT. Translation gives CASSHRSSDTQYF.

CDR3 nucleotides: TGTGCCAGCAGCCGTCAAGCTAACTATGGCTACACCTTC. This codes for CASSRQANYGYTF. This chain connects TRBV12-3 or TRBV12-4 to TRBJ1-2; D call uncertain. Trimming took off 6 bases at V and 0 bases at J, with 8 bases between the two ends. The CDR3 loop spans 13 amino acids.

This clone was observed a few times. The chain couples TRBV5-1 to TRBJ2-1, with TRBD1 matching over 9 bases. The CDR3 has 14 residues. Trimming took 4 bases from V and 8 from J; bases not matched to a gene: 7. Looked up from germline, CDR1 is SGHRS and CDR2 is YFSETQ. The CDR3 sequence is CASSLGTGRDEQFF. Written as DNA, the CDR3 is TGCGCCAGCAGCCTCGGGACAGGGCGGGATGAGCAGTTCTTC.

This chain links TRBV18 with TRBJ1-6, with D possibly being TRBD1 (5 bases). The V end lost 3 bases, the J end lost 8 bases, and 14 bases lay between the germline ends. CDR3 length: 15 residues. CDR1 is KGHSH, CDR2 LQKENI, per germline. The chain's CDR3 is CASSPLKGSDSPLHF. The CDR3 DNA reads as TGTGCCAGCTCACCCCTGAAGGGGAGCGATTCACCCCTCCACTTT.

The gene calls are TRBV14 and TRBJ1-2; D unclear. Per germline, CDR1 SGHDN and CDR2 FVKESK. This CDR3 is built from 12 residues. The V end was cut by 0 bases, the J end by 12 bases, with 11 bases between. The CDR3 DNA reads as TGTGCCAGCAGCCAAGATGGCAGAGGGAACACCTTC. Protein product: CASSQDGRGNTF.

CDR3 amino acids: CASSFSPGSGGTYTQYF. CDR3 sequence (DNA): TGTGCCAGCAGTTTCTCCCCCGGTAGCGGGGGGACCTACACGCAGTATTTT. The chain recombines TRBV6-2 or TRBV6-3 with TRBJ2-3; 10 nucleotides match TRBD2. The CDR3 contains 17 residues. Losses at the gene ends were 4 bases for V and 9 bases for J; bases not matched to a gene: 16. CDR1 and CDR2 (germline): MNHEY, SVGEGT.

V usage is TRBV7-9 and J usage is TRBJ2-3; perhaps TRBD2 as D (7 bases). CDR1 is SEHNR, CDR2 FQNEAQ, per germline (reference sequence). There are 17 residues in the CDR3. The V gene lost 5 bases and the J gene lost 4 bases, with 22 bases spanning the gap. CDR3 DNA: TGTGCCAGCAGCCCTAACCGGGGGGCAGGCGCGCCAGATACGCAGTATTTT. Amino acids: CASSPNRGAGAPDTQYF.

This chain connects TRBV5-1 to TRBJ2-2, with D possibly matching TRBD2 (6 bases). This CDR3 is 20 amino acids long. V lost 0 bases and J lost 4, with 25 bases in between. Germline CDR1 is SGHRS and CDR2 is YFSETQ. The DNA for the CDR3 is TGCGCCAGCAGCTTGGAGGGACTTGAGACCGAAGTCTTTGTCACCGGGGAGCTGTTTTTT. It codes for CASSLEGLETEVFVTGELFF.

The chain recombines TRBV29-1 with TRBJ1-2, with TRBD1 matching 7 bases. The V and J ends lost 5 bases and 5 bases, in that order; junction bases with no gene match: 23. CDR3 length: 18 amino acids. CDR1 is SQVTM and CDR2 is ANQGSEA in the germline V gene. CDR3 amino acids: CSVFALGGTDGQGYGYTF. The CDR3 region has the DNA TGCAGCGTTTTTGCTCTAGGGGGCACAGATGGCCAAGGGTATGGCTACACCTTC.

CDR3 coding DNA: TGTGCCAGCAGCTTAGCAGGGGGGGTTGGCACAGATACGCAGTATTTT. This sequence encodes CASSLAGGVGTDTQYF. This chain joins TRBV11-2 and TRBJ2-3; TRBD1 or TRBD2 may be the D gene (7 bases each). Trimming removed 1 base at V and 1 base at J, with 12 bases between. The germline gives CDR1 SGHAT, CDR2 FQNNGV. There are 16 residues in the CDR3.

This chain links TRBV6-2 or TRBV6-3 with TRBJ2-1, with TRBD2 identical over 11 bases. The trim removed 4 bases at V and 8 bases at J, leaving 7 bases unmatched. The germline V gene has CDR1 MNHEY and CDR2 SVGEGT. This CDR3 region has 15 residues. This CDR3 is CASSLTSGDWDEQFF. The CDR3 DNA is TGTGCCAGCAGTTTGACTAGCGGGGATTGGGATGAGCAGTTCTTC.

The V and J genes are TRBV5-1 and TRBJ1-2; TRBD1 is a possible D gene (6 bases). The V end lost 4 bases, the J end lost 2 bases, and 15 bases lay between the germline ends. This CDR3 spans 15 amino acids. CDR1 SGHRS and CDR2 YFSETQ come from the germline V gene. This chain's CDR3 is CASSLSSQGNYGYTF. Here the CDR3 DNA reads TGCGCCAGCAGCCTATCATCTCAGGGGAACTATGGCTACACCTTC.

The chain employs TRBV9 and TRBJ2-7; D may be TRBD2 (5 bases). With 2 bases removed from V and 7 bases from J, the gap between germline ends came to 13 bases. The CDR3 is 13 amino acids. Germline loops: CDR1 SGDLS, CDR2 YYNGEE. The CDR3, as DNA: TGTGCCAGCAGCGTCGTAACTAGTTCGGAGCAGTACTTC. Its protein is CASSVVTSSEQYF.

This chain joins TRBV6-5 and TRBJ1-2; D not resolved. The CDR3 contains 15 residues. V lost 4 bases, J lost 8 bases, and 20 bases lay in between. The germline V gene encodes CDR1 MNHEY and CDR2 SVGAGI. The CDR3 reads CASSFGGLVGGGYTF. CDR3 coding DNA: TGTGCCAGCAGTTTCGGAGGTCTGGTAGGTGGAGGCTACACCTTC.

DNA of the CDR3: TGCAGTGCTAGTCTTTGGCCGGACTATGGCTACACCTTC. Translating it yields CSASLWPDYGYTF. J is TRBJ1-2 and V is TRBV20-1; D ambiguous. V was trimmed by 3 bases and J by 3 bases, leaving 11 bases between them. Per germline, CDR1 DFQATT and CDR2 SNEGSKA (reference sequence). The CDR3 runs 13 residues.

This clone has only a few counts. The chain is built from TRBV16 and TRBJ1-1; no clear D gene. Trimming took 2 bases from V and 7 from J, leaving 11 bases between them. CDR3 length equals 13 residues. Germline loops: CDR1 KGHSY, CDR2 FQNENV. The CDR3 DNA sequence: TGTGCCAGCAGCCAAGAGCGATCGGGTGAAGCTTTCTTT. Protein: CASSQERSGEAFF.

For the CDR3, the DNA is TGCGCCACCCAACGCCTACAGAACACTGAAGCTTTCTTT. It translates to CATQRLQNTEAFF. The V call is TRBV4-1, the J call TRBJ1-1; D unresolved. Germline lookup yields CDR1 MGHRA and CDR2 YSYEKL. The CDR3 contains 13 residues. Trimming shortened V by 10 bases and J by 1 base, and 13 bases separated the two germline ends.

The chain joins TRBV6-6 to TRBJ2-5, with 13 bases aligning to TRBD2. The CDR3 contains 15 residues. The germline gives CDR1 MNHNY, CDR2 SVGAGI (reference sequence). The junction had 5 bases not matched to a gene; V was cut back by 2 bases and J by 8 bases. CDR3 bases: TGTGCCAGCAGTTACCCAAGACTAGCGGGGGGTACCCAGTACTTC. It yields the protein CASSYPRLAGGTQYF.

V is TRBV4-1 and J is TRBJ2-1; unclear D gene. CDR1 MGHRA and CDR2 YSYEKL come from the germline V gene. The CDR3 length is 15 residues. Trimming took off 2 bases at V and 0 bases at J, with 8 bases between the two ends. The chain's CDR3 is CASSQPWGSYNEQFF. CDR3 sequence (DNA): TGCGCCAGCAGCCAACCCTGGGGCTCCTACAATGAGCAGTTCTTC.

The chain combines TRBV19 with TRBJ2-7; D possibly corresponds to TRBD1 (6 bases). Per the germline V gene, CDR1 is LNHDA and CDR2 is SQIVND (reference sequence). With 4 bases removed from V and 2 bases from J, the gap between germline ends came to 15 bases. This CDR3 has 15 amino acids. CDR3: CASSTTVTGTYEQYF. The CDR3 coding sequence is TGTGCCAGTAGTACGACGGTGACAGGAACCTACGAGCAGTACTTC.

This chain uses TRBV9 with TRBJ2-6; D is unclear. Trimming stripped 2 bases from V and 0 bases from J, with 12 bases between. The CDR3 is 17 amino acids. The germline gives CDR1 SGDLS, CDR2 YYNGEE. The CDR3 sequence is CASSVQAGYSGANVLTF. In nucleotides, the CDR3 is TGTGCCAGCAGCGTCCAGGCAGGCTACTCTGGGGCCAACGTCCTGACTTTC.

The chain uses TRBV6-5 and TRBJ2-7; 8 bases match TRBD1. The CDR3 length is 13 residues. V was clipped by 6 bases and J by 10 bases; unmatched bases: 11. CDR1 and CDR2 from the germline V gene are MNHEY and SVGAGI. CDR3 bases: TGTGCCAGCAGCCGGGACAGGCTAGGCGAACAGTACTTC. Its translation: CASSRDRLGEQYF.

CDR3 amino acids: CASSLAQGNYGYTF. The CDR3 region has the DNA TGTGCCAGCAGCTTAGCCCAGGGGAACTATGGCTACACCTTC. The rearrangement joins TRBV7-2 to TRBJ1-2, with D tentatively TRBD1 (6 bases). The V end was cut by 0 bases, the J end by 2 bases, with 7 bases between. Germline V gene data show CDR1 as SGHTA and CDR2 as FQGNSA. This CDR3 has 14 residues. Looking up the rest from reference TRBV7-2 and TRBJ1-2 gives the full variable domain: GAGVSQSPSNKVTEKGKDVELRCDPISGHTALYWYRQSLGQGLEFLIYFQGNSAPDKSGLPSDRFSAERTGGSVSTLTIQRTQQEDSAVYLCASSLAQGNYGYTFGSGTRLTVV.

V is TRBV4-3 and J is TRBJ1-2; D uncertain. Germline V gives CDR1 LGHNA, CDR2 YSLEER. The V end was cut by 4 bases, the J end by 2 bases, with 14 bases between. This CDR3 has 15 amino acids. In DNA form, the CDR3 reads TGCGCCAGCAGCCCTAGTGGGGTGTCCAACTATGGCTACACCTTC. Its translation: CASSPSGVSNYGYTF.

The CDR3: CASSAGQLQNSPLHF. CDR3 DNA: TGTGCCAGCAGCGCGGGACAGCTCCAGAATTCACCCCTCCACTTT. The chain employs TRBV7-2 and TRBJ1-6; 7 nucleotides line up with TRBD1. Trimming removed 5 bases from V and 7 bases from J; junction bases left unmatched: 8. The CDR3 is 15 residues long. From germline, CDR1 is SGHTA and CDR2 FQGNSA.